This T cell receptor (beta chain) is drawn from a study of T cell responses to AZD1222 COVID-19 vaccine. As concerns this clone: Its antigen is unknown.

General observations from the study: The donors showed a predominance of white British ancestry and of females, with possible underestimation of clonal diversity.

The length of the CDR3 is 13 residues. Germline-derived CDR1 and CDR2 are SGHNT and YENEEA. V lost 5 bases, J lost 3 bases, and 3 bases stayed unmatched. This table comes from immunoSEQ multiplex PCR, and its TCRdb copy is limited to in-frame clones, with some not included. The data show roughly 120,000 clones, with about 85% seen just once and around 3% held by the top ten. The sample consisted of peripheral blood, taken 28 days after the second AZD1222 dose. The chain links TRBV11-3 to TRBJ1-1; 7 nucleotides line up with TRBD1. The receptor was isolated from an adult who received the AZD1222 COVID-19 vaccine. The CDR3: CASSQGQHTEAFF. CDR3 DNA sequence: TGTGCCAGCAGCCAGGGACAGCACACTGAAGCTTTCTTT.